This T cell receptor beta chain was observed in a study of cytomegalovirus exposure and HLA in healthy donors. The primer mix had 60 Vbeta and 13 Jbeta primers. Sequencing was performed with immunoSEQ multiplex PCR; in TCRdb, only in-frame clones are kept and a portion is missing. The repertoire holds 150,000 to 200,000 clones, with 78% as singletons. V shed 4 bases and J shed 6 bases, with 15 bases lying between them. Germline CDR1 is SGHDN and CDR2 is FVKESK. This CDR3 region has 14 residues. The gene calls are TRBV14 and TRBJ1-1; no firm D call. The receptor's source is a woman aged 30 to 39 in good health and CMV-seropositive. The material sequenced was PBMCs. CDR3: CASSLGRGWAEAFF. CDR3 DNA: TGTGCCAGCAGCCTCGGGAGAGGGTGGGCTGAAGCTTTCTTT.